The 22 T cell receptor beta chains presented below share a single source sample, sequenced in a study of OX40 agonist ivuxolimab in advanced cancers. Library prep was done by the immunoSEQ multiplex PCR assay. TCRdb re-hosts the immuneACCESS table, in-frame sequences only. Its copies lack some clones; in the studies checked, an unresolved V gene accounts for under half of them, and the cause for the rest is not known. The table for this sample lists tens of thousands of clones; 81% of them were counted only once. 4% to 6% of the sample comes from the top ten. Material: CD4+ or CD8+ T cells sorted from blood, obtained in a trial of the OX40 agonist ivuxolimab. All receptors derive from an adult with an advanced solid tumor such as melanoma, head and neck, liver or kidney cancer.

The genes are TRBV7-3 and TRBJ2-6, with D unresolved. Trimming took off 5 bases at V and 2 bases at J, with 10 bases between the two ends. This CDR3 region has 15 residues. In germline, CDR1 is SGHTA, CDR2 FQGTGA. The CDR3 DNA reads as TGTGCCAGCAGCCCGCCGGTGCCTGGGGCCAACGTCCTGACTTTC. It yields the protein CASSPPVPGANVLTF.

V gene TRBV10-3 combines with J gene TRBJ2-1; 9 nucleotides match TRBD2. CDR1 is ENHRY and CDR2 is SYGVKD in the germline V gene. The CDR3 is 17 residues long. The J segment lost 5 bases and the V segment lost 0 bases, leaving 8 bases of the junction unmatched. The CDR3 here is CAISESRASGDNNEQFF. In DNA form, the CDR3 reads TGTGCCATCAGTGAGTCGAGGGCTAGCGGGGACAACAATGAGCAGTTCTTC.

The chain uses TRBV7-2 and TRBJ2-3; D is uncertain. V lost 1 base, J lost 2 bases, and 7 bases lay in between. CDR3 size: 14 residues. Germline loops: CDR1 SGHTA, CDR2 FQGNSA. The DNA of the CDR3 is TGTGCCAGCAGCTTAGACTCAAACACAGATACGCAGTATTTT. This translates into CASSLDSNTDTQYF.

The CDR3 DNA follows: TGTGCCAGCAGCCGACATAGTAACTCCGGGGAGCTGTTTTTT. Amino acid sequence: CASSRHSNSGELFF. The chain carries TRBV7-3 and TRBJ2-2, with no clear D. The CDR3 spans 14 residues. Germline values: CDR1 SGHTA, CDR2 FQGTGA. Trimming pared 5 bases from V and 6 bases from J, leaving 13 bases between. The full variable domain, rest sourced from reference TRBV7-3 and TRBJ2-2, is GAGVSQTPSNKVTEKGKYVELRCDPISGHTALYWYRQSLGQGPEFLIYFQGTGAADDSGLPNDRFFAVRPEGSVSTLKIQRTERGDSAVYLCASSRHSNSGELFFGEGSRLTVL.

CDR3 DNA: TGCGCCAGCAGCTCGTTTCGGAGTTCACCCCTCCACTTT. Translated: CASSSFRSSPLHF. This chain connects TRBV4-1 to TRBJ1-6; D is ambiguous. Trimming removed 5 bases at V and 9 bases at J, with 11 bases between. CDR3 length equals 13 residues. Germline V gives CDR1 MGHRA, CDR2 YSYEKL.

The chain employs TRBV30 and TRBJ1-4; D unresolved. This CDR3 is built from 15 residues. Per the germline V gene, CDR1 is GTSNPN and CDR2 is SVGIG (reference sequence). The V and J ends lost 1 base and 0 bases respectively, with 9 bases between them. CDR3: CAWSGELATNEKLFF. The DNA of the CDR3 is TGTGCCTGGAGTGGCGAACTCGCAACTAATGAAAAACTGTTTTTT.

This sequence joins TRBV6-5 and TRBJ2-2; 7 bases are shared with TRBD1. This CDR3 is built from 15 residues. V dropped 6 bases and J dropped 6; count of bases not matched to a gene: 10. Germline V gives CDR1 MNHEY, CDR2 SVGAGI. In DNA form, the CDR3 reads TGTGCCAGCAGGCGGATGACAGGGACGCCCGGGGAGCTGTTTTTT. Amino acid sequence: CASRRMTGTPGELFF.

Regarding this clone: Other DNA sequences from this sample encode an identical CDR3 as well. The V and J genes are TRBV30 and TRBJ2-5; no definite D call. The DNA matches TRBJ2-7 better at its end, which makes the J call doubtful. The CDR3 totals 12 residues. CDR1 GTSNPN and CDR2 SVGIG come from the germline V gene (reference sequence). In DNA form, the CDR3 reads TGTGCCTGGAGCTCAGACTCCTACGAGCAGTACTTC. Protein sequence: CAWSSDSYEQYF.

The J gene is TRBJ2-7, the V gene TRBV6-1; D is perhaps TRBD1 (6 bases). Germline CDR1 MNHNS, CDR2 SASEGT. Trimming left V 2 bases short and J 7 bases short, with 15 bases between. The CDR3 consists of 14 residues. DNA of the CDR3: TGTGCCAGCAGTGAATTCGAGGGGGTCAGTGAGCAGTACTTC. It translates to CASSEFEGVSEQYF.

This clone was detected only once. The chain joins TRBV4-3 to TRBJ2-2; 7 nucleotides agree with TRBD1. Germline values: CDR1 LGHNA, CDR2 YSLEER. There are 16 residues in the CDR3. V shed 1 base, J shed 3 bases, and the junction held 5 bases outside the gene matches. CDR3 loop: CASSQGSTGYTGELFF. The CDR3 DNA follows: TGCGCCAGCAGCCAAGGGTCGACAGGGTACACCGGGGAGCTGTTTTTT.

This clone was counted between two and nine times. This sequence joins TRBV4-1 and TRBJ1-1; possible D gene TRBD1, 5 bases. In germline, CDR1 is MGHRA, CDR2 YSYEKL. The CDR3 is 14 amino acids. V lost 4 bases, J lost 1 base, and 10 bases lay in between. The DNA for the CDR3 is TGCGCCAGCAGCCCCAGGGTAGCGAACACTGAAGCTTTCTTT. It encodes CASSPRVANTEAFF.

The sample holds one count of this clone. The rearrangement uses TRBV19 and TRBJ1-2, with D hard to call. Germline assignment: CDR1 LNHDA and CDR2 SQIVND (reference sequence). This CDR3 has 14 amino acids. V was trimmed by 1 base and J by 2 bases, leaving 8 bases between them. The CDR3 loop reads CASSIADGNYGYTF. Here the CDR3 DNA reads TGTGCCAGTAGTATAGCCGACGGCAACTATGGCTACACCTTC.

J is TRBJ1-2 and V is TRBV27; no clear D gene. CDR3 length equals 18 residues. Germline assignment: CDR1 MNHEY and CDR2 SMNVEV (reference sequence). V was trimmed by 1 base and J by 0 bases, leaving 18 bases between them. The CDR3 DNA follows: TGTGCCAGCAGTTTATTCGGGGTTCGGAGGGCGGCTAACTATGGCTACACCTTC. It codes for CASSLFGVRRAANYGYTF.

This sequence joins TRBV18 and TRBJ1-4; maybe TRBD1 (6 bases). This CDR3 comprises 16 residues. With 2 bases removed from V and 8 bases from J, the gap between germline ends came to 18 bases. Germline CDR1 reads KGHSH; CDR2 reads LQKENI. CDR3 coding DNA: TGTGCCAGCTCACCAAACGGCGGGGGCATAGGGGAAAAACTGTTTTTT. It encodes CASSPNGGGIGEKLFF.

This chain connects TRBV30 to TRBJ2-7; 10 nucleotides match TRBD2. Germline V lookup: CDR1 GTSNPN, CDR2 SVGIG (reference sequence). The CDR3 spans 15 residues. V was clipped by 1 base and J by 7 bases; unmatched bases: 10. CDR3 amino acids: CAWSEGLAGVGEQYF. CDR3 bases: TGTGCCTGGAGTGAAGGGCTAGCGGGAGTTGGGGAGCAGTACTTC.

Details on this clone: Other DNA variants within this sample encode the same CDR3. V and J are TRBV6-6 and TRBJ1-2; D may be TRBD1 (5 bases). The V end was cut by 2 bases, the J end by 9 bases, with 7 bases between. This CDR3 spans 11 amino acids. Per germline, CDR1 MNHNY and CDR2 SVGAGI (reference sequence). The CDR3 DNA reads TGTGCCAGCAGTTACGGGGGGAGCTACACCTTC. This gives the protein CASSYGGSYTF.

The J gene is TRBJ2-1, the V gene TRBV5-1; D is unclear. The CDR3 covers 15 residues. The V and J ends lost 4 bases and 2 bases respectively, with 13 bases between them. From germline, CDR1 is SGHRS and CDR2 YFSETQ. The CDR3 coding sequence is TGCGCCAGCAGCACGGGCCGGGCGGCCTACAATGAGCAGTTCTTC. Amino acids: CASSTGRAAYNEQFF.

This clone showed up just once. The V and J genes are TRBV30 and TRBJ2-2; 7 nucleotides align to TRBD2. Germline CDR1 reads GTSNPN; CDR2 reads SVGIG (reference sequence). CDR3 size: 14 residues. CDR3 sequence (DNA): TGTGCTGGAAGGGCGGGAGCGAGCACCGGGGAGCTGTTTTTT. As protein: CAGRAGASTGELFF.

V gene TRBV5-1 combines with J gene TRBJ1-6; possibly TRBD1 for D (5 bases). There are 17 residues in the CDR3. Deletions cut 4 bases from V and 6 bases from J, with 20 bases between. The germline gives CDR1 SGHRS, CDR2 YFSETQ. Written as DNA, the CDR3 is TGCGCCAGCAGCCCGGGCCTAGGCGGGGGAGTTAATTCACCCCTCCACTTT. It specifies CASSPGLGGGVNSPLHF.

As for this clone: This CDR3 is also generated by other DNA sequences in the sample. This chain's CDR3 is CASSPGVRETQYF. The CDR3, as DNA: TGTGCCAGCTCACCGGGGGTAAGAGAGACCCAGTACTTC. V usage is TRBV18 and J usage is TRBJ2-5; D may match TRBD1 or TRBD2 (5 bases each). Germline CDR1 is KGHSH and CDR2 is LQKENI. The CDR3 is made up of 13 amino acids. V lost 3 bases and J lost 4, with 9 bases in between. The full variable domain, in which reference TRBV18 and TRBJ2-5 provide the parts outside the CDR3, is NAGVMQNPRHLVRRRGQEARLRCSPMKGHSHVYWYRQLPEEGLKFMVYLQKENIIDESGMPKERFSAEFPKEGPSILRIQQVVRGDSAAYFCASSPGVRETQYFGPGTRLLVL.

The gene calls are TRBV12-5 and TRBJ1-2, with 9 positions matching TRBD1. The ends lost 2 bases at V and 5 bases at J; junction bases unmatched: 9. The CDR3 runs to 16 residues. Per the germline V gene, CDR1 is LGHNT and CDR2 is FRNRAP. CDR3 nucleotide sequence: TGTGCTAGTGGTTTGAAAATAGGACAGGGGATATATGGCTACACCTTC. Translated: CASGLKIGQGIYGYTF.

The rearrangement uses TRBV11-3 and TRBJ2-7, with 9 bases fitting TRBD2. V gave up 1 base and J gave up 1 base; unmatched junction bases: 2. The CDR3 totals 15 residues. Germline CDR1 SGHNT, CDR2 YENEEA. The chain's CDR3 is CASSLGGGESYEQYF. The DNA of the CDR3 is TGTGCCAGCAGCTTAGGCGGGGGGGAGTCCTACGAGCAGTACTTC.